The present entry profiles one T cell receptor beta chain with its context. TCRdb independently ran MiXCR on the RT-PCR reads; one entry per CDR3 protein. Of 600,000 to 700,000 distinct CDR3 sequences listed, 11% to 15% are singletons. The CDR3 loop spans 13 amino acids. Trimming cost V 8 bases and J 4 bases; bases outside gene matches: 6. Looked up from germline, CDR1 is MDHEN and CDR2 is SYDVKM. This sample stems from a study of response to subunit inactivated influenza vaccine. This sample comprised PBMCs from blood, obtained 14 days before vaccination. The receptor's source is a man aged 50 to 60 who received an inactivated influenza vaccine. The rearrangement uses TRBV28 and TRBJ2-7, with 9 nucleotides matching TRBD1. The CDR3 region is CASHGTGIYEQYF. The CDR3 nucleotides are TGTGCCAGCCACGGGACAGGGATTTACGAGCAGTACTTC.